The next 5 T cell receptor beta chains were all read from a single sample in a study of metastatic and nonmetastatic thyroid tumors (TCRdb year 2020). Libraries were constructed by PCR. This sample was sequenced with an Illumina HiSeq 4000. TCRdb reran the public reads through fastp at Q25 and MiXCR, keeping productive beta chains. The sample has roughly 55,000 clones on record, around 15% of them singletons. Around 9% of the sample is held by the ten biggest clonotypes. No treatment had been received by any patient before thyroid surgery. Sequenced sample: blood. The origin of the receptors is a male donor with papillary thyroid cancer or a benign thyroid nodule (not recorded which). Some clones in this sample may be carry-over from other donors' samples.

This clone was seen at least ten times. This chain connects TRBV4-1 to TRBJ2-1, with D tentatively TRBD2 (7 bases). The CDR3 covers 14 residues. Germline CDR1 and CDR2: MGHRA and YSYEKL. Between the trimmed V and J ends, which lost 7 bases and 8 bases, there was a span of 18 bases. The CDR3 spells CASTFIGGRDEQFF. CDR3 sequence (DNA): TGCGCCAGCACCTTTATCGGGGGGCGCGATGAGCAGTTCTTC.

The V gene is TRBV30, the J gene TRBJ2-2; D is ambiguous. Germline values: CDR1 GTSNPN, CDR2 SVGIG (reference sequence). This CDR3 is built from 15 residues. The V end lost 0 bases, the J end lost 3 bases, and 11 bases lay between the germline ends. The CDR3 loop reads CAWSVLGRHTGELFF. The CDR3, as DNA: TGTGCCTGGAGTGTATTAGGGCGGCACACCGGGGAGCTGTTTTTT.

The chain has TRBV5-1 and TRBJ2-5; the D gene is possibly TRBD1 (6 bases). The CDR3 consists of 17 residues. The germline V gene encodes CDR1 SGHRS and CDR2 YFSETQ. Trimming cost V 2 bases and J 1 base, with 18 bases left between them. The DNA of the CDR3 is TGCGCCAGCAGCTTTTGGCTAAGGGGACAAGCCCAAGAGACCCAGTACTTC. Translating gives CASSFWLRGQAQETQYF.

This clone was recorded at least ten times. CDR3 region: CSAKEGARGTDTQYF. The CDR3 DNA reads as TGCAGTGCTAAGGAGGGGGCGAGAGGCACAGATACGCAGTATTTT. V gene TRBV20-1 combines with J gene TRBJ2-3; a possible D gene is TRBD1 (7 bases). V was shortened by 4 bases and J by 1 base, with 15 bases between the two germline ends. Looked up from germline, CDR1 is DFQATT and CDR2 is SNEGSKA (reference sequence). This CDR3 spans 15 amino acids.

This clone was seen many times. This chain connects TRBV7-8 to TRBJ2-1; D call uncertain. V lost 5 bases and J 2 bases, leaving 13 bases between the germline ends. The CDR3 spans 15 residues. Germline V gene sequence: CDR1 SGHVS, CDR2 FQNEAQ. The CDR3 coding sequence is TGTGCCAGCAGCACAAGTGGACCCGCCTACAATGAGCAGTTCTTC. It translates to CASSTSGPAYNEQFF.